Below, one T cell receptor (beta chain) is given with its context. This sample is part of a study of blood T cell repertoires in COVID-19. Turning to the study itself: Acute and convalescent COVID-19 specimens originated in the United States, Italy and Spain. From T cells, B-cell-depleted T cells, or PBMCs came the material, which was cDNA or gDNA.

The CDR3 covers 13 residues. The germline gives CDR1 MNHEY, CDR2 SVGAGI. V shed 5 bases and J shed 3 bases, with 10 bases lying between them. Original analysis: Reference gene primer amplification in the assay estimated nucleated cell counts. The table came from immunoSEQ multiplex PCR; TCRdb's copy has only in-frame clones and leaves some out. That table is the source of V, J and clone size, and D and trimming were worked out from the DNA. The sample comprises 100,000 to 150,000 clones, around 80% of which are singletons, and about 40% rests with the top ten. The sample comprised peripheral blood. This chain joins TRBV6-5 and TRBJ2-5; TRBD2 is a possible D gene (5 bases). This clonotype originated in a man in his forties or fifties with active or convalescent COVID-19. Here the CDR3 reads CASSRTRKETQYF. CDR3 nucleotide sequence: TGTGCCAGCAGTCGGACTCGTAAAGAGACCCAGTACTTC.